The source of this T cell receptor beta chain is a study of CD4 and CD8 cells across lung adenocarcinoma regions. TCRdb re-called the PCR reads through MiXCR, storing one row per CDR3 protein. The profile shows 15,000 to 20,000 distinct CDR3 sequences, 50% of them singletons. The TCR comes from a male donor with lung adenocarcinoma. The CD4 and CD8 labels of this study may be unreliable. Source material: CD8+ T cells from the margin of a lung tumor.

CDR3 nucleotide sequence: TGTGCCAGCCGGGGGACTAACCAAGAGACCCAGTACTTC. Its protein product is CASRGTNQETQYF. The chain recombines TRBV27 with TRBJ2-5, with TRBD2 matching 7 bases. Germline assignment: CDR1 MNHEY and CDR2 SMNVEV (reference sequence). The CDR3 has 13 residues. V shed 8 bases, J shed 0 bases, and the junction held 3 bases outside the gene matches.